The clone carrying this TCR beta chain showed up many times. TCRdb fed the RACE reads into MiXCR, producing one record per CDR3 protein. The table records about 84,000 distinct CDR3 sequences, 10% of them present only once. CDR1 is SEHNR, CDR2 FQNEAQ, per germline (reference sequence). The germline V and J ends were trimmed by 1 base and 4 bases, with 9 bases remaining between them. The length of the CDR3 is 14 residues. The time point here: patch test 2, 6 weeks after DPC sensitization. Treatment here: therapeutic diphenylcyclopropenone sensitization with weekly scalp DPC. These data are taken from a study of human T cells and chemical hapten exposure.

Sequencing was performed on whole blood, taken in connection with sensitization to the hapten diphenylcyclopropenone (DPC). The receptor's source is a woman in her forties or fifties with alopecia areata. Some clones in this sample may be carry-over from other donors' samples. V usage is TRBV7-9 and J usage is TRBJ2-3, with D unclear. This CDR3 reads CASSLVSRADTQYF. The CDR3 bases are TGTGCCAGCAGCTTAGTATCACGGGCAGATACGCAGTATTTT.